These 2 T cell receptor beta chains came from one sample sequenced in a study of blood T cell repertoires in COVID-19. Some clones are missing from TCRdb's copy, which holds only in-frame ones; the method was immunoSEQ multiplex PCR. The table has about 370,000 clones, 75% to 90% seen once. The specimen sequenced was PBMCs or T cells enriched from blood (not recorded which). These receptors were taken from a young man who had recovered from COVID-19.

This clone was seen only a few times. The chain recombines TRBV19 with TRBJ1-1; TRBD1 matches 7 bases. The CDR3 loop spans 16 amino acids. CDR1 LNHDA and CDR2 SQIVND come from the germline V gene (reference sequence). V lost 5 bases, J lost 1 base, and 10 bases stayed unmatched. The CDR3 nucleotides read TGTGCCAGTAGTCCAGGGCCGGACAGGCAGAACACTGAAGCTTTCTTT. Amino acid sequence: CASSPGPDRQNTEAFF.

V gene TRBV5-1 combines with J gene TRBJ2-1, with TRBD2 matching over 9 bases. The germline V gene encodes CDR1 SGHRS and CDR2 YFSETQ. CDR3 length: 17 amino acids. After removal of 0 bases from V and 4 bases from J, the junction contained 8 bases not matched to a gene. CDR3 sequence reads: CASSLVLTSGAYNEQFF. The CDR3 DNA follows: TGCGCCAGCAGCTTGGTCTTGACTAGCGGAGCTTACAATGAGCAGTTCTTC. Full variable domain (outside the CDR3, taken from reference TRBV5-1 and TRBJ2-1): KAGVTQTPRYLIKTRGQQVTLSCSPISGHRSVSWYQQTPGQGLQFLFEYFSETQRNKGNFPGRFSGRQFSNSRSEMNVSTLELGDSALYLCASSLVLTSGAYNEQFFGPGTRLTVL.